Listed here are 21 T cell receptor beta chains from one sample, sequenced in a study of cytomegalovirus exposure and HLA in healthy donors. Both 60 Vbeta primers and 13 Jbeta primers went into the PCR. Measured with immunoSEQ multiplex PCR; TCRdb has only the in-frame clones, and not every one. Altogether approximately 150,000 clones are present, about 71% being singletons, with the ten largest covering under 3.5%. The specimen was PBMCs. The source of these receptors is a woman aged 30 to 39 in good health and CMV-seronegative.

The chain combines TRBV6-5 with TRBJ2-1; unclear D gene. In germline, CDR1 is MNHEY, CDR2 SVGAGI. This CDR3 is 14 amino acids long. With 7 bases removed from V and 4 bases from J, the gap between germline ends came to 14 bases. CDR3 sequence reads: CASTLSETYNEQFF. CDR3 nucleotide sequence: TGTGCCAGCACCCTAAGCGAGACTTACAATGAGCAGTTCTTC.

The rearrangement joins TRBV2 to TRBJ1-1; no reliable D call. Trimming removed 5 bases from V and 7 bases from J, with 14 bases in between. CDR1 and CDR2 (germline): SNHLY, FYNNEI. The CDR3 runs to 13 residues. CDR3: CASSSTRFSEAFF. In DNA form, the CDR3 reads TGTGCCAGCAGTTCTACGAGATTTAGTGAAGCTTTCTTT.

The table lists this clone with a count of one. The J gene is TRBJ1-2, the V gene TRBV28; 7 bases agree with TRBD1. CDR3 length: 14 residues. V shed 6 bases and J 5 bases; nucleotides not matched to a gene: 9. From germline, CDR1 is MDHEN and CDR2 SYDVKM. The CDR3 protein is CASRTGTASYGYTF. As DNA, the CDR3 is TGTGCCAGCAGAACCGGGACAGCCTCTTATGGCTACACCTTC.

This chain connects TRBV18 to TRBJ1-1; perhaps TRBD1 as D (6 bases). Looked up from germline, CDR1 is KGHSH and CDR2 is LQKENI. The CDR3 is made up of 16 amino acids. Trimming took off 5 bases at V and 1 base at J, with 17 bases between the two ends. The CDR3 coding sequence is TGTGCCAGCTCAGCACAACACCAGACAGGGAACACTGAAGCTTTCTTT. This encodes CASSAQHQTGNTEAFF.

This clone was detected once. V gene TRBV13 combines with J gene TRBJ2-5; 8 nucleotides match TRBD2. Per germline, CDR1 PRHDT and CDR2 FYEKMQ (reference sequence). The CDR3 has 16 amino acids. Trimming cost V 5 bases and J 5 bases; bases outside gene matches: 13. CDR3 in amino acids: CASSRPQAGGLETQYF. The CDR3 bases are TGTGCCAGCAGCCGGCCCCAGGCGGGGGGTTTGGAGACCCAGTACTTC.

This clone was detected a few times. The chain carries TRBV28 and TRBJ2-4; possible D gene TRBD2, 6 bases. Germline values: CDR1 MDHEN, CDR2 SYDVKM. This CDR3 spans 16 amino acids. Between the trimmed V and J ends, which lost 6 bases and 0 bases, there was a span of 15 bases. This CDR3 reads CASSPLAVLAKNIQYF. The DNA of the CDR3 is TGTGCCAGCAGCCCCTTAGCGGTCCTAGCCAAAAACATTCAGTACTTC.

The chain recombines TRBV27 with TRBJ2-7; 7 bases match TRBD2. The CDR3 runs 14 residues. Germline-derived CDR1 and CDR2 are MNHEY and SMNVEV (reference sequence). V shed 8 bases and J 2 bases; nucleotides not matched to a gene: 9. CDR3 nucleotides: TGTGCCAGCGGCCTTGGGGGGGGTGCCTACGAGCAGTACTTC. As protein: CASGLGGGAYEQYF.

V and J are TRBV28 and TRBJ2-5; perhaps TRBD1 as D (6 bases). This CDR3 is built from 16 residues. Germline V gene lookup returns CDR1 MDHEN and CDR2 SYDVKM. The V end was cut by 10 bases, the J end by 2 bases, with 23 bases between. CDR3 DNA sequence: TGTGCCACACAGGGTCGCAAGGGGGATGGTCAAGAGACCCAGTACTTC. This encodes CATQGRKGDGQETQYF.

J is TRBJ2-2 and V is TRBV9, with D unclear. V was trimmed by 3 bases and J by 0 bases, leaving 15 bases between them. Germline values: CDR1 SGDLS, CDR2 YYNGEE. The CDR3 sequence is 17 residues long. The CDR3 is CASSATLAFANTGELFF. The CDR3 coding sequence is TGTGCCAGCAGCGCAACCCTTGCGTTCGCGAACACCGGGGAGCTGTTTTTT.

This rearrangement joins TRBV7-2 to TRBJ2-3; D gene uncertain. Germline V gene sequence: CDR1 SGHTA, CDR2 FQGNSA. This CDR3 has 14 amino acids. Trimming pared 4 bases from V and 2 bases from J, leaving 10 bases between. The CDR3 is CASSSYSPTDTQYF. Here the CDR3 DNA reads TGTGCCAGCAGCTCGTACAGCCCCACAGATACGCAGTATTTT.

V and J are TRBV2 and TRBJ2-7, with TRBD1 identical over 7 bases. The V gene end was trimmed by 1 base and the J gene end by 2 bases; junction bases not matched to a gene: 5. This CDR3 has 15 amino acids. Looked up from germline, CDR1 is SNHLY and CDR2 is FYNNEI. The CDR3 sequence is CASSEGQGRTYEQYF. Written as DNA, the CDR3 is TGTGCCAGCAGTGAAGGACAGGGTAGGACCTACGAGCAGTACTTC. Filled out from reference TRBV2 and TRBJ2-7, the complete variable domain reads EPEVTQTPSHQVTQMGQEVILRCVPISNHLYFYWYRQILGQKVEFLVSFYNNEISEKSEIFDDQFSVERPDGSNFTLKIRSTKLEDSAMYFCASSEGQGRTYEQYFGPGTRLTVT.

This rearrangement joins TRBV7-9 to TRBJ2-7, with 10 bases that match TRBD1. CDR3 size: 19 residues. In germline, CDR1 is SEHNR, CDR2 FQNEAQ (reference sequence). V shed 5 bases, J shed 5 bases, and the junction held 21 bases outside the gene matches. The DNA of the CDR3 is TGTGCCAGCAGCCCGACCTACCGGGACAGGGGAGCCCCCGTCCACGAGCAGTACTTC. It encodes CASSPTYRDRGAPVHEQYF. The full variable domain, rest sourced from reference TRBV7-9 and TRBJ2-7, is DTGVSQNPRHKITKRGQNVTFRCDPISEHNRLYWYRQTLGQGPEFLTYFQNEAQLEKSRLLSDRFSAERPKGSFSTLEIQRTEQGDSAMYLCASSPTYRDRGAPVHEQYFGPGTRLTVT.

The V and J genes are TRBV7-9 and TRBJ1-2; TRBD1 matches at 9 bases. This CDR3 is built from 15 residues. V trimming: 5 bases; J trimming: 3 bases; junction bases outside the gene matches: 7. CDR1 and CDR2 from the germline V gene are SEHNR and FQNEAQ (reference sequence). The CDR3 coding sequence is TGTGCCAGCAGCGCTCGGGACAGGGAGCACTATGGCTACACCTTC. It translates to CASSARDREHYGYTF. Using reference TRBV7-9 and TRBJ1-2 for the parts outside the CDR3, the full variable domain is DTGVSQNPRHKITKRGQNVTFRCDPISEHNRLYWYRQTLGQGPEFLTYFQNEAQLEKSRLLSDRFSAERPKGSFSTLEIQRTEQGDSAMYLCASSARDREHYGYTFGSGTRLTVV.

A few counts support this clone. The same CDR3 is also encoded by other DNA sequences in this sample. V usage is TRBV29-1 and J usage is TRBJ1-1; 10 nucleotides agree with TRBD1. V was pared by 5 bases and J by 4 bases, with 1 base of the junction left unmatched. The CDR3 sequence is 12 residues long. CDR1 is SQVTM, CDR2 ANQGSEA, per germline. CDR3 sequence reads: CSVRTGGTEAFF. Here the CDR3 DNA reads TGCAGCGTTCGGACAGGGGGCACTGAAGCTTTCTTT.

This clone was recorded a few times. The chain is built from TRBV7-6 and TRBJ2-7, with D tentatively TRBD1 (6 bases). The germline CDR1 and CDR2 sequences are SGHVS and FNYEAQ. The CDR3 is 14 amino acids. V shed 5 bases and J shed 0 bases, with 11 bases lying between them. The CDR3 loop is CASSPGTLSYEQYF. The CDR3 DNA reads TGTGCCAGCAGCCCCGGGACACTCTCCTACGAGCAGTACTTC.

The chain employs TRBV6-1 and TRBJ1-2; D is possibly TRBD1 (6 bases). The ends were cut back, 2 bases at V and 8 bases at J, with 12 bases in the middle. CDR3 size: 13 residues. CDR1 and CDR2 from the germline V gene are MNHNS and SASEGT. The CDR3 sequence is CASSESGAEGYTF. The CDR3 DNA follows: TGTGCCAGCAGTGAATCAGGGGCCGAGGGCTACACCTTC.

The chain has TRBV2 and TRBJ1-5, with D uncertain. Trimming cost V 6 bases and J 3 bases, with 12 bases left between them. The CDR3 is 14 amino acids. Germline CDR1 reads SNHLY; CDR2 reads FYNNEI. The chain's CDR3 is CASREGTTNQPQHF. CDR3 DNA: TGTGCCAGCAGGGAGGGCACAACCAATCAGCCCCAGCATTTT.

The rearrangement uses TRBV5-1 and TRBJ2-5; perhaps TRBD2 as D (5 bases). Trimming stripped 4 bases from V and 4 bases from J, with 11 bases between. This CDR3 region has 13 residues. Germline V gene lookup returns CDR1 SGHRS and CDR2 YFSETQ. In DNA, the CDR3 is TGCGCCAGCAGCCGGGGAGCCCTAGAGACCCAGTACTTC. Protein: CASSRGALETQYF.

The gene calls are TRBV28 and TRBJ2-1, with 10 positions matching TRBD1. The CDR3 loop spans 18 amino acids. CDR1 and CDR2 (germline): MDHEN, SYDVKM. The trim removed 2 bases at V and 3 bases at J, leaving 10 bases unmatched. The CDR3 spells CASSLGKGQGVYYNEQFF. The DNA of the CDR3 is TGTGCCAGCAGTTTAGGGAAAGGACAGGGGGTGTACTACAATGAGCAGTTCTTC.

This chain links TRBV28 with TRBJ1-2; D perhaps matches TRBD1 (6 bases). Germline CDR1 MDHEN, CDR2 SYDVKM. V was shortened by 5 bases and J by 2 bases, with 9 bases between the two germline ends. The CDR3 spans 13 residues. CDR3 sequence reads: CASSQQGNYGYTF. The CDR3 nucleotides read TGTGCCAGCAGTCAACAGGGCAACTATGGCTACACCTTC.

The V call is TRBV20-1, the J call TRBJ2-1, with a possible D match to TRBD2 (5 bases). There are 11 residues in the CDR3. V shed 0 bases and J shed 10 bases, with 7 bases lying between them. The germline CDR1 and CDR2 sequences are DFQATT and SNEGSKA (reference sequence). In DNA form, the CDR3 reads TGCAGTGCTAGAGATTCGGGGGAGCAGTTCTTC. Protein product: CSARDSGEQFF.